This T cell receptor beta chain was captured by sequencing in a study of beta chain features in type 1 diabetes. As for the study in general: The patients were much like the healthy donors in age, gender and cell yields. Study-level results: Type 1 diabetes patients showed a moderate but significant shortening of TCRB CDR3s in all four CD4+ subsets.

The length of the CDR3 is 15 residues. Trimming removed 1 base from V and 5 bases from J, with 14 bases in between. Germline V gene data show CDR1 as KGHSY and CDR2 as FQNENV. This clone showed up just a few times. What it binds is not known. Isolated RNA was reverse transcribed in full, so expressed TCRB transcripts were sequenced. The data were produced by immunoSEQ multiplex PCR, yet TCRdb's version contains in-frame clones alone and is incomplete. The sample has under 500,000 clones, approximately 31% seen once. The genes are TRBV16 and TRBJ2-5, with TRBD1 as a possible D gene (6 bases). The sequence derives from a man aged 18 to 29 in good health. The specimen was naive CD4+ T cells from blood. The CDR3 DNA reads TGTGCCAGCAGCCAATATGCAGGGGTGGCGGAGACCCAGTACTTC. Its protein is CASSQYAGVAETQYF.